This entry lists 18 T cell receptor beta chains sequenced from one sample in a study of blood T cell repertoires in COVID-19. Measured with immunoSEQ multiplex PCR; TCRdb has only the in-frame clones, and not every one. The sample yields tens of thousands of clones, around nine tenths seen once. Input material: peripheral blood. The receptor source for this set is a woman aged 45-65 years with COVID-19, enrolled during active disease.

V gene TRBV28 combines with J gene TRBJ2-3; D is unresolved. From germline, CDR1 is MDHEN and CDR2 SYDVKM. V was pared by 7 bases and J by 7 bases, with 12 bases between. The CDR3 has 12 amino acids. The CDR3 spells CASKLTGHTQYF. The CDR3 DNA sequence: TGTGCCAGCAAACTAACGGGTCATACGCAGTATTTT.

The CDR3 coding sequence is TGTGCCACCAGTGATTCGGGACACCGCTACGAGCAGTACTTC. Encoded protein: CATSDSGHRYEQYF. The V gene is TRBV24-1, the J gene TRBJ2-7; a weak D match, TRBD1 (6 bases). Germline assignment: CDR1 KGHDR and CDR2 SFDVKD. Trimming pared 2 bases from V and 3 bases from J, leaving 10 bases between. The CDR3 spans 14 residues.

The chain uses TRBV24-1 and TRBJ2-3; D possibly corresponds to TRBD2 (6 bases). V dropped 7 bases and J dropped 2 bases, with 12 bases sitting between them. The CDR3 spans 14 residues. The germline V gene has CDR1 KGHDR and CDR2 SFDVKD. The DNA for the CDR3 is TGTGCCACCAGCCCTGGAGGGTACACAGATACGCAGTATTTT. Its translation is CATSPGGYTDTQYF.

The CDR3 DNA reads TGCAGCGTCGTCTGGGCGGGAGGGCCCTACGAGCAGTACTTC. It specifies CSVVWAGGPYEQYF. V gene TRBV29-1 combines with J gene TRBJ2-7, with TRBD2 matching 9 bases. The trim removed 6 bases at V and 2 bases at J, leaving 8 bases unmatched. CDR1 is SQVTM and CDR2 is ANQGSEA in the germline V gene. The CDR3 is 14 amino acids.

The rearrangement joins TRBV30 to TRBJ2-3; 10 bases line up with TRBD1. After removal of 3 bases from V and 8 bases from J, the junction contained 14 bases not matched to a gene. Looked up from germline, CDR1 is GTSNPN and CDR2 is SVGIG (reference sequence). The CDR3 runs 16 residues. The CDR3 region has the DNA TGTGCCTGGAGCCCCTTCGACAGGGGGCGAAGGGGTACGCAGTATTTT. Translated, it gives CAWSPFDRGRRGTQYF.

V usage is TRBV30 and J usage is TRBJ1-5; D ambiguous. The ends were cut back, 2 bases at V and 7 bases at J, with 12 bases in the middle. The germline V gene encodes CDR1 GTSNPN and CDR2 SVGIG (reference sequence). The CDR3 consists of 13 residues. The CDR3 sequence: CAWSSGIGQPQHF. The CDR3 DNA sequence: TGTGCCTGGAGTTCAGGTATTGGGCAGCCCCAGCATTTT.

This chain connects TRBV6-5 to TRBJ2-7; 11 bases are a match to TRBD1. Trimming at V came to 6 bases and at J to 2 bases, leaving 3 bases not matched to a gene. The CDR3 has 14 residues. Germline V gene data show CDR1 as MNHEY and CDR2 as SVGAGI. The CDR3 loop is CASSRGQGAYEQYF. CDR3 in DNA: TGTGCCAGCAGCCGGGGACAGGGGGCCTACGAGCAGTACTTC.

The chain carries TRBV30 and TRBJ2-7, with D perhaps matching TRBD1 (5 bases). The CDR3 is made up of 12 amino acids. CDR1 is GTSNPN and CDR2 is SVGIG in the germline V gene (reference sequence). The V gene lost 7 bases and the J gene lost 1 base, with 11 bases spanning the gap. The CDR3 DNA reads as TGTGCCTCCACGAAGGGGTCCTACGAGCAGTACTTC. Translation: CASTKGSYEQYF.

This chain connects TRBV6-5 to TRBJ1-4, with D unresolved. The CDR3 consists of 13 residues. Germline CDR1 is MNHEY and CDR2 is SVGAGI. V lost 6 bases and J 7 bases, leaving 12 bases between the germline ends. The CDR3 reads CASSTGLFEKLFF. As DNA, the CDR3 is TGTGCCAGCAGCACCGGGTTATTTGAAAAACTGTTTTTT.

V and J are TRBV7-8 and TRBJ1-1; 10 nucleotides agree with TRBD1. Germline V lookup: CDR1 SGHVS, CDR2 FQNEAQ. There are 15 residues in the CDR3. V shed 5 bases, J shed 11 bases, and the junction held 14 bases outside the gene matches. The CDR3 nucleotides are TGTGCCAGCAGCCGTGGACAGGGGGACCAGTTGGGGGCTTTCTTT. It codes for CASSRGQGDQLGAFF.

This clone was detected once. V gene TRBV7-2 combines with J gene TRBJ2-2; D is perhaps TRBD2 (6 bases). Trimming removed 0 bases from V and 5 bases from J, with 16 bases in between. The CDR3 has 17 residues. CDR1 and CDR2 from the germline V gene are SGHTA and FQGNSA. In DNA form, the CDR3 reads TGTGCCAGCAGCTTAGCGGGTCCACTAGCCCTTACCGGGGAGCTGTTTTTT. It encodes CASSLAGPLALTGELFF.

The V call is TRBV6-6, the J call TRBJ2-2; TRBD2 is a possible D gene (6 bases). Germline V CDR1 and CDR2: MNHNY, SVGAGI (reference sequence). The CDR3 loop spans 13 amino acids. Trimming left V 5 bases short and J 5 bases short, with 9 bases between. The CDR3 spells CASSNSGTGELFF. Written as DNA, the CDR3 is TGTGCCAGCAGTAACAGCGGGACCGGGGAGCTGTTTTTT.

This clone has a single count. This sequence joins TRBV11-3 and TRBJ1-4; D is perhaps TRBD1 (5 bases). V was trimmed by 5 bases and J by 7 bases, leaving 17 bases between them. The germline CDR1 and CDR2 sequences are SGHNT and YENEEA. This CDR3 has 15 amino acids. The CDR3 loop is CASSRDSPLGEKLFF. The CDR3 DNA reads TGTGCCAGCAGCCGTGACAGTCCTTTGGGTGAAAAACTGTTTTTT.

CDR3 nucleotides: TGTGCCAGCAGTTTTAGTTCCTCTGGAAACACCATATATTTT. It is translated as CASSFSSSGNTIYF. The V gene is TRBV9, the J gene TRBJ1-3; D is undetermined. V lost 5 bases, J lost 0 bases, and 9 bases lay in between. Germline-derived CDR1 and CDR2 are SGDLS and YYNGEE. The CDR3 is made up of 14 amino acids.

The CDR3 sequence: CASSYTGVGYTF. CDR3 sequence (DNA): TGTGCCAGCAGCTATACAGGGGTAGGCTACACCTTC. The J gene is TRBJ1-2, the V gene TRBV12-3 or TRBV12-4; 7 bases are a match to TRBD1. This CDR3 is built from 12 residues. With 6 bases clipped from V and 8 bases from J, the junction kept 6 bases outside the gene matches.

The chain links TRBV7-2 to TRBJ1-5, with no clear D. Germline assignment: CDR1 SGHTA and CDR2 FQGNSA. The CDR3 is 15 amino acids. Deletions cut 3 bases from V and 0 bases from J, with 9 bases between. CDR3 coding DNA: TGTGCCAGCAGCTTTCAGACTGATAGCAATCAGCCCCAGCATTTT. Translated: CASSFQTDSNQPQHF.

The chain employs TRBV5-1 and TRBJ2-1, with D tentatively TRBD2 (6 bases). The CDR3 loop spans 15 amino acids. CDR1 SGHRS and CDR2 YFSETQ come from the germline V gene. V was clipped by 2 bases and J by 3 bases, with 12 bases between them. The CDR3 coding sequence is TGCGCCAGCAGCTTTAGCGGATCCGTCTACAATGAGCAGTTCTTC. Its protein product is CASSFSGSVYNEQFF.

The chain joins TRBV4-2 to TRBJ2-6; D is uncertain. Germline assignment: CDR1 LGHNA and CDR2 YNFKEQ. This CDR3 spans 16 amino acids. With 0 bases removed from V and 1 base from J, the gap between germline ends came to 7 bases. Written as DNA, the CDR3 is TGTGCCAGCAGCCAAGATCGACAATCTGGGGCCAACGTCCTGACTTTC. Translation gives CASSQDRQSGANVLTF.